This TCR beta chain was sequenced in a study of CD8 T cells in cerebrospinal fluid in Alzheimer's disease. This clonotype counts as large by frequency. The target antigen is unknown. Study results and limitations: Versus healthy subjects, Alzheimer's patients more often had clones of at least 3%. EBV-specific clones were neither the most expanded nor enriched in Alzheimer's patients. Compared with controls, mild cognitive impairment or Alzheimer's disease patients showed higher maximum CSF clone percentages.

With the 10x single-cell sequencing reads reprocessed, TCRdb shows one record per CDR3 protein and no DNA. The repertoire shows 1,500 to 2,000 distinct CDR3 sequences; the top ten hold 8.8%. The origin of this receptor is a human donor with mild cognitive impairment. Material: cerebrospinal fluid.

CDR3 region: CASSQRTGLLYGYTF. V is TRBV4-1 and J is TRBJ1-2; the TCRdb call, TRBD1, lacks DNA for checking. There are 15 residues in the CDR3. Germline CDR1 MGHRA, CDR2 YSYEKL.